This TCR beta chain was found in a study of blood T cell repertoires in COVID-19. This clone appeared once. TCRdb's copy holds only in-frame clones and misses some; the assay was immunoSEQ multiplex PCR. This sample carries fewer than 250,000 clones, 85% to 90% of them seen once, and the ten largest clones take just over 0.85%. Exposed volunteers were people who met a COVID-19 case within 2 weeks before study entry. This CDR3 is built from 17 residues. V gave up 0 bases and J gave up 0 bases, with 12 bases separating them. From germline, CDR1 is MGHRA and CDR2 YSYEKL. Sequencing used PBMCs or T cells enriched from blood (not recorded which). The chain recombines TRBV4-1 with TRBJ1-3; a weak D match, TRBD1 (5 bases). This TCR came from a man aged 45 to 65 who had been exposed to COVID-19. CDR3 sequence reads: CASSQELRQLSGNTIYF. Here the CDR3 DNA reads TGCGCCAGCAGCCAAGAACTTCGACAGCTCTCTGGAAACACCATATATTTT.